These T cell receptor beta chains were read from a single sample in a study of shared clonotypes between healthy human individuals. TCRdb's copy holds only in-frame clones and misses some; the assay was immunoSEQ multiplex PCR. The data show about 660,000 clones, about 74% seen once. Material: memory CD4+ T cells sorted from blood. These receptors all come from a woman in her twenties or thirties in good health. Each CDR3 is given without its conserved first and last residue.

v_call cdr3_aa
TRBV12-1 ASSLREFNEQY
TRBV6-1 ASSTSGGLVREQY
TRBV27 ASSLRDSAQPQH
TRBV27 ASSLAGVSHNEQF
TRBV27 ASSLREGYGYT
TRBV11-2 ASSLGDSRELF
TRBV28 ASSLYRAGYGYT
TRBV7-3 ASSLTSSGRVNEQF
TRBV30 AWSQGMDQPQH
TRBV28 ASREGEGGYT
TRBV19 ASSMGGISYEQY
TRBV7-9 ASSYLGSSGRQD
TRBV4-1 ASSPKAGADSYEQY
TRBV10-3 AISESGQPQH
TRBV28 ASSMGGPSTIY
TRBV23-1 ASSQSAGPCTPQF
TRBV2 ASVGRIASGNTIY
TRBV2 ASRGTGNTEAF
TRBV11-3 ASSPGQGDSGANVLT
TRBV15 ATSRVLPRGRGGTGELF
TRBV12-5 ASGFWREAAGELF
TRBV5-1 ASSSLAGAYNEQF
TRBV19 ASSIASFTSGVSYEQY
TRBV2 ASSIQVTEAF
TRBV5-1 ASSQGVRDTEAF